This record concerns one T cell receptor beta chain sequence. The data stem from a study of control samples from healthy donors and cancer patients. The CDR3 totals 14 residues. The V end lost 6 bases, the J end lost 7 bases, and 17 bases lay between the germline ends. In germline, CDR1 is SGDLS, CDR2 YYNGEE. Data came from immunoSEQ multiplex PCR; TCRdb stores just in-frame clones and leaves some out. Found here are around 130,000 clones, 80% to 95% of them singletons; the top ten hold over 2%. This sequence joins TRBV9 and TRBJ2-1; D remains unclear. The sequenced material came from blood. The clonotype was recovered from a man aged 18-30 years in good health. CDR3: CASNRAYPSNEQFF. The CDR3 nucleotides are TGTGCCAGCAACCGCGCATACCCATCGAATGAGCAGTTCTTC.